A selection of T cell receptor beta chains follows, all from one sample in a study of PD-1 blockade in mismatch repair-deficient tumors. Assay used: immunoSEQ multiplex PCR; TCRdb lists only in-frame clones, some missing. The data show 8,500 to 9,500 clones, around 83% seen once. Sequences were derived from PBMCs, sampled less than 47 weeks after starting pembrolizumab. These receptor sequences come from an adult with mismatch repair-deficient cancer. Both conserved end residues are part of each CDR3. Each record gives: D gene, clone size, V gene, J gene, CDR3 protein, CDR3 DNA. A D gene is named only where the DNA matches it firmly. Part of the rows lack a size; the others show once, few, many or a class for expanded clones.

>.|.|TRBV18|TRBJ2-5
CASSPGLGETQYF
TGTGCCAGCTCACCGGGGCTGGGGGAGACCCAGTACTTC
>TRBD2|.|TRBV9|TRBJ2-1
CASSSRLAEYNEQFF
TGTGCCAGCAGCTCGCGACTAGCGGAGTACAATGAGCAGTTCTTC
>.|.|TRBV7-8|TRBJ2-2
CASSPHGATGTGELFF
TGTGCCAGCAGCCCTCACGGAGCGACAGGCACCGGGGAGCTGTTTTTT
>TRBD1|.|TRBV18|TRBJ2-3
CASSSGTGGDTQYF
TGTGCCAGCTCATCTGGGACAGGGGGAGATACGCAGTATTTT
>TRBD2|.|TRBV28|TRBJ2-1
CASSLRTSGRWDNEQFF
TGTGCCAGCAGTCTACGGACTAGCGGGAGATGGGACAATGAGCAGTTCTTC
>TRBD1|.|TRBV29-1|TRBJ2-7
CSVRGTATIQEQYF
TGCAGCGTTCGTGGGACAGCCACTATTCAGGAGCAGTACTTC
>TRBD1|.|TRBV4-2|TRBJ2-7
CASSQWTGTEVYEQYF
TGTGCCAGCAGCCAATGGACCGGGACAGAGGTCTACGAGCAGTACTTC
>.|.|TRBV30|TRBJ2-5
CAWSVHRGRSYQETQYF
TGTGCCTGGAGTGTACATCGGGGTAGATCGTACCAAGAGACCCAGTACTTC
>TRBD1|once|TRBV29-1|TRBJ1-2
CSVDPSLTGYGYTF
TGCAGCGTTGACCCGTCGTTGACAGGGTACGGCTACACCTTC
>.|.|TRBV4-1|TRBJ2-3
CASSQDRTQYF
TGCGCCAGCAGCCAAGATAGAACGCAGTATTTT
>TRBD2|.|TRBV7-2|TRBJ2-1
CASTGGLAGVIGGEQFF
TGTGCCAGCACCGGTGGACTAGCGGGAGTTATCGGAGGTGAGCAGTTCTTC
>.|.|TRBV5-1|TRBJ1-4
CASSPDRWNEKLFF
TGCGCCAGCAGCCCAGACAGATGGAATGAAAAACTGTTTTTT